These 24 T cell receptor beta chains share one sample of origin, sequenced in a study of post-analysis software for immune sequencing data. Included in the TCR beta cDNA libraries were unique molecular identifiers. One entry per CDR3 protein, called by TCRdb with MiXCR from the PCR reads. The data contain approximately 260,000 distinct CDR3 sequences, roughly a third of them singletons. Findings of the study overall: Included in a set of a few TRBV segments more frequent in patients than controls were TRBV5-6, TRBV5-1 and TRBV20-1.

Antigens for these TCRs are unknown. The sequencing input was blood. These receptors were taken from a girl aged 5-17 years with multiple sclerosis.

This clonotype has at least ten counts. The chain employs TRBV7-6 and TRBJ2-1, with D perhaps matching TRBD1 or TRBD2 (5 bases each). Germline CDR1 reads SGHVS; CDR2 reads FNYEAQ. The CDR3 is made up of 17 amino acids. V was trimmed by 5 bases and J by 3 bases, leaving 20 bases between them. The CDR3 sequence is CASSTRRDGFNYNEQFF. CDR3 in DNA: TGTGCCAGCAGCACTCGCCGGGACGGATTCAACTACAATGAGCAGTTCTTC.

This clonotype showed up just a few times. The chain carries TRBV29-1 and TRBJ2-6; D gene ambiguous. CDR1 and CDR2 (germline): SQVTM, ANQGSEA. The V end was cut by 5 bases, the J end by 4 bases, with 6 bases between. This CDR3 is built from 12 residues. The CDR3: CSVQTGANVLTF. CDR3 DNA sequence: TGCAGCGTTCAGACAGGGGCCAACGTCCTGACTTTC. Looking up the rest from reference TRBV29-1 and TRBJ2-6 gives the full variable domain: SAVISQKPSRDICQRGTSLTIQCQVDSQVTMMFWYRQQPGQSLTLIATANQGSEATYESGFVIDKFPISRPNLTFSTLTVSNMSPEDSSIYLCSVQTGANVLTFGAGSRLTVL.

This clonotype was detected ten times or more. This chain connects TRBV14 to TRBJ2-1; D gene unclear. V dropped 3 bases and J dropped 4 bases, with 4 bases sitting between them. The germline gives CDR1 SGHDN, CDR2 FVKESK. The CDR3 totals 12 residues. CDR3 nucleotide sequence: TGTGCCAGCAGCCATCAGTACAATGAGCAGTTCTTC. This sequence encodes CASSHQYNEQFF.

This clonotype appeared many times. The DNA for the CDR3 is TGCGCCAGCAGCTCGAAGGGTTTAGCAGATACGCAGTATTTT. It translates to CASSSKGLADTQYF. This chain links TRBV5-1 with TRBJ2-3, with D hard to call. Germline-derived CDR1 and CDR2 are SGHRS and YFSETQ. The V end lost 3 bases, the J end lost 4 bases, and 12 bases lay between the germline ends. The CDR3 has 14 residues. The variable domain in full, completed from reference TRBV5-1 and TRBJ2-3, reads KAGVTQTPRYLIKTRGQQVTLSCSPISGHRSVSWYQQTPGQGLQFLFEYFSETQRNKGNFPGRFSGRQFSNSRSEMNVSTLELGDSALYLCASSSKGLADTQYFGPGTRLTVL.

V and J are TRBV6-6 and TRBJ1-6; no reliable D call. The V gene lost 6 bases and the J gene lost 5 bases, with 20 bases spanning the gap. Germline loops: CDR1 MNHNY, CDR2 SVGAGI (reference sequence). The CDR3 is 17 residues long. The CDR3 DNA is TGTGCCAGCAGAACAACAGATGAGGGTGGTAATAATTCACCCCTCCACTTT. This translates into CASRTTDEGGNNSPLHF.

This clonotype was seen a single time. In DNA, the CDR3 is TGTGCCAGCAGCCCCTCTCACAATGAGCAGTACTTC. Residues: CASSPSHNEQYF. This chain uses TRBV7-2 with TRBJ2-5, with D uncertain. The ends were cut back, 5 bases at V and 11 bases at J, with 15 bases in the middle. This CDR3 is 12 amino acids long. Germline V gene sequence: CDR1 SGHTA, CDR2 FQGNSA.

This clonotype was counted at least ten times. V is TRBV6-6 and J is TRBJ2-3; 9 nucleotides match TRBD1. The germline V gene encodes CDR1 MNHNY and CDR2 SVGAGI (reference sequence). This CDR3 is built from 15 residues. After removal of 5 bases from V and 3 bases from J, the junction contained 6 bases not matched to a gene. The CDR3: CASSPWTGETDTQYF. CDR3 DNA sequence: TGTGCCAGCAGTCCGTGGACAGGGGAAACAGATACGCAGTATTTT.

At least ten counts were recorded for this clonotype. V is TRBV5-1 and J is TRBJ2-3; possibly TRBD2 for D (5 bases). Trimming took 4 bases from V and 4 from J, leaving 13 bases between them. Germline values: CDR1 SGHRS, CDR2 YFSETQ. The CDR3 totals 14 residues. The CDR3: CASSAGPAADTQYF. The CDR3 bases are TGCGCCAGCAGCGCCGGGCCAGCGGCAGATACGCAGTATTTT.

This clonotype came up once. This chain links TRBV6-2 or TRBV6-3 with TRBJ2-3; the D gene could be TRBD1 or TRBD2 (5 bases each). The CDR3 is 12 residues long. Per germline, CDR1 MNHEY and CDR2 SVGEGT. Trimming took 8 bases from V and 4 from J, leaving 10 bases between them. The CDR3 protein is CASRDPADTQYF. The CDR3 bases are TGTGCCAGCCGGGACCCCGCAGATACGCAGTATTTT.

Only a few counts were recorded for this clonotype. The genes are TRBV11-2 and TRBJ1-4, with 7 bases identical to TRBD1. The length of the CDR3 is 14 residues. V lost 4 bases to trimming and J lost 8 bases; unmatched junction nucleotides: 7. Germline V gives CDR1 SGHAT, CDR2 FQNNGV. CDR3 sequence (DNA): TGTGCCAGCAGCTCAGACAGGGAGGGCGAAAAACTGTTTTTT. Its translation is CASSSDREGEKLFF.

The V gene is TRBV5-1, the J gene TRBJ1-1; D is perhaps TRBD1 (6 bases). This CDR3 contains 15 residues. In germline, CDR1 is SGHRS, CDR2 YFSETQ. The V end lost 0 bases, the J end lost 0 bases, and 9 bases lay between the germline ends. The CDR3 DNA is TGCGCCAGCAGCTTGGAGGCAGGGGTGAACACTGAAGCTTTCTTT. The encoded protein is CASSLEAGVNTEAFF.

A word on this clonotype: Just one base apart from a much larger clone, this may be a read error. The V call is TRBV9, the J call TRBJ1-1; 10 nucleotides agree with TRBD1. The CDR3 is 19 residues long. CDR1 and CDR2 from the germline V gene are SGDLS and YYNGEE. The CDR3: CASSKRGTGEVGMNAEAFF. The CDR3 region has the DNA TGTGCCAGCTCAAAGCGAGGGACAGGGGAAGTCGGGATGAACGCTGAAGCTTTCTTT.

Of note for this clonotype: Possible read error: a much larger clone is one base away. For the CDR3, the DNA is TGTGTCATCAGTGAGTCAGTCGGGACGGGCGAGCAGTACTTC. Amino acids: CVISESVGTGEQYF. The chain has TRBV10-3 and TRBJ2-7; the D gene could be TRBD1 or TRBD2 (5 bases each). Germline CDR1 is ENHRY and CDR2 is SYGVKD. The CDR3 has 14 amino acids.

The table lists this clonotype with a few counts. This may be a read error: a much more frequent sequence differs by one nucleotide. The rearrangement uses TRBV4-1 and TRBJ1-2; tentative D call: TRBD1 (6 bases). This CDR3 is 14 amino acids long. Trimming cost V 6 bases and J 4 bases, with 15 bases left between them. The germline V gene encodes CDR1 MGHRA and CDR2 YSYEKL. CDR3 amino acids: CASRGGSSGYGYTF. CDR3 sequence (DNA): TGCGCCAGCAGAGGGGGGAGTTCGGGCTATGGCTACACCTTC.

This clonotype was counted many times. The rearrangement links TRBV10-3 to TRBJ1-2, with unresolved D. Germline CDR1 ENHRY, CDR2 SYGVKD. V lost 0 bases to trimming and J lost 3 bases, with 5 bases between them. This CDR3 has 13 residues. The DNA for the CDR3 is TGTGCCATCAGTGAGTCGATCGACTATGGCTACACCTTC. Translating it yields CAISESIDYGYTF.

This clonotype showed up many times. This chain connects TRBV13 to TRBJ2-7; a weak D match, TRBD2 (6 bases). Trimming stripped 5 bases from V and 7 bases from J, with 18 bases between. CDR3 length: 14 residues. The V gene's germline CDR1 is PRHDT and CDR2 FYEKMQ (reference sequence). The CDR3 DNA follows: TGTGCCAGCAGCCCGCGGGACTTCCCTAAGGAGCAGTACTTC. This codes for CASSPRDFPKEQYF.

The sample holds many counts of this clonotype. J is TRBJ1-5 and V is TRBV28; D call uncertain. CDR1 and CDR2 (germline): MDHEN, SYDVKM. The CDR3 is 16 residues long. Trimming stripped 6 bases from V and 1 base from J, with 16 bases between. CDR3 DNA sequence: TGTGCCAGCAGCACTGGGAGGGTGTCAAGCAATCAGCCCCAGCATTTT. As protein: CASSTGRVSSNQPQHF. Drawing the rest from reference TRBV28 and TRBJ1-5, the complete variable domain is DVKVTQSSRYLVKRTGEKVFLECVQDMDHENMFWYRQDPGLGLRLIYFSYDVKMKEKGDIPEGYSVSREKKERFSLILESASTNQTSMYLCASSTGRVSSNQPQHFGDGTRLSIL.

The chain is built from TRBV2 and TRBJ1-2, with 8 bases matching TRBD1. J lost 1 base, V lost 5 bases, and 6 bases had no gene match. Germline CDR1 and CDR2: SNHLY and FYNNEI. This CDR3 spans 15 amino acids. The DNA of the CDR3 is TGTGCCAGCAGTTCCGGGACAGGCATTAACTATGGCTACACCTTC. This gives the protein CASSSGTGINYGYTF.

The CDR3 region is CSVGRLAGSYNEQYF. Written as DNA, the CDR3 is TGCAGCGTTGGGAGGCTAGCGGGCTCCTACAATGAGCAGTACTTC. The genes are TRBV29-1 and TRBJ2-7; 8 bases are shared with TRBD2. CDR3 size: 15 residues. From germline, CDR1 is SQVTM and CDR2 ANQGSEA. V shed 4 bases and J 7 bases; nucleotides not matched to a gene: 15.

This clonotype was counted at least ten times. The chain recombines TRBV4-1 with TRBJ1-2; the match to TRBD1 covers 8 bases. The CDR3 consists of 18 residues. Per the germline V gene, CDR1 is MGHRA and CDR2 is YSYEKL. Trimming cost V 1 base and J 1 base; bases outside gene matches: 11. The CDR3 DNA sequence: TGCGCCAGCAGCCAAGTGTCAGGGGGCTTTCTCGATAACTATGGCTACACCTTC. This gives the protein CASSQVSGGFLDNYGYTF.

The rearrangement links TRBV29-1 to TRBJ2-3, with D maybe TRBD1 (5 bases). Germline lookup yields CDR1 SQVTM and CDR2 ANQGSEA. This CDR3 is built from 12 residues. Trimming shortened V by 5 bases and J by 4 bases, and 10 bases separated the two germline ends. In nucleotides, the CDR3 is TGCAGCGTTTACCAGGGTGCAGATACGCAGTATTTT. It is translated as CSVYQGADTQYF.

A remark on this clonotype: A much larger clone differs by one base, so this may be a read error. CDR3: CASRPGTSGRSDTEYF. The CDR3 DNA reads as TGTGCCAGCAGACCCGGGACTAGCGGGAGATCTGATACGGAGTATTTT. The chain recombines TRBV12-3 or TRBV12-4 with TRBJ2-3; TRBD2 agrees at 14 bases. The CDR3 totals 16 residues.

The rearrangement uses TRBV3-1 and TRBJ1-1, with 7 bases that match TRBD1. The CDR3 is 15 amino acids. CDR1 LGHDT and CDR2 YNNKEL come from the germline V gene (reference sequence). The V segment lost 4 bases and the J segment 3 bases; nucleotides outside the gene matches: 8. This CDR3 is CASSPRQGGDTEAFF. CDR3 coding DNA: TGTGCCAGCAGCCCCCGTCAGGGGGGTGACACTGAAGCTTTCTTT.

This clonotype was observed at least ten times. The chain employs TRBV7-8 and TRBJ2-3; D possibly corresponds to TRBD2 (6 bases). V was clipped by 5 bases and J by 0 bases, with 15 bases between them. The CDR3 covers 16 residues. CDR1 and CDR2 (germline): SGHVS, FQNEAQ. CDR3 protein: CASSPELGGSTDTQYF. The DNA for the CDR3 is TGTGCCAGCAGCCCCGAGTTGGGGGGTAGCACAGATACGCAGTATTTT.